The rows below give T cell receptor beta chains drawn from one sample of a study of T cells in tuberculosis. This table comes from immunoSEQ multiplex PCR, and its TCRdb copy is limited to in-frame clones, with some not included. Here the sample spans about 59,000 clones, 81% being singletons. Sequenced input: CD1b-GMM tetramer-negative cells sorted from PBMCs. The receptors shown here come from an adult woman with latent tuberculosis. Each CDR3 is given with its conserved first and last residue. The order of the fields is CDR3 protein, CDR3 DNA, J gene, D gene, V gene, clone size. The D gene is left open where the match is weak. Size values are once, few and many counts, or a class for expanded clones, and some rows have none.

CDR3: CASSLGRGIQETQYF
DNA: TGTGCCAGCAGCTTGGGCAGGGGGATTCAAGAGACCCAGTACTTC
J: TRBJ2-5
D: TRBD1
V: TRBV7-9
size: -

CDR3: CASSLGAGYKNIQYF
DNA: TGCGCCAGCAGCTTGGGGGCCGGTTACAAAAACATTCAGTACTTC
J: TRBJ2-4
D: -
V: TRBV5-1
size: -

CDR3: CASSGPSGGYNEQFF
DNA: TGTGCCAGCAGTGGGCCTTCGGGGGGCTACAATGAGCAGTTCTTC
J: TRBJ2-1
D: TRBD2
V: TRBV2
size: -

CDR3: CASSQGGQRDSPLHF
DNA: TGTGCCAGCAGCCAGGGGGGACAGAGAGATTCACCCCTCCACTTT
J: TRBJ1-6
D: TRBD1
V: TRBV7-9
size: -

CDR3: CASSKSGGGNQPQHF
DNA: TGTGCCAGCAGTAAAAGTGGGGGCGGCAATCAGCCCCAGCATTTT
J: TRBJ1-5
D: -
V: TRBV7-2
size: -

CDR3: CASTSRGKSTEAFF
DNA: TGTGCCAGCACGTCCAGGGGTAAAAGCACTGAAGCTTTCTTT
J: TRBJ1-1
D: -
V: TRBV6-6
size: -

CDR3: CASSLVAGQGVGGYTF
DNA: TGTGCCAGCAGCTTAGTTGCGGGACAGGGGGTAGGAGGCTACACCTTC
J: TRBJ1-2
D: TRBD1
V: TRBV11-2
size: once

CDR3: CSAGQGPTAFF
DNA: TGCAGCGCCGGACAGGGTCCCACGGCTTTCTTT
J: TRBJ1-1
D: TRBD1
V: TRBV29-1
size: -

CDR3: CASSFLSGTGAYGTKNIQYF
DNA: TGTGCCAGCAGTTTTCTCTCCGGGACAGGGGCCTATGGGACCAAAAACATTCAGTACTTC
J: TRBJ2-4
D: TRBD1
V: TRBV28
size: -

CDR3: CASRGGGDYNEQFF
DNA: TGTGCCAGCCGGGGAGGGGGGGACTACAATGAGCAGTTCTTC
J: TRBJ2-1
D: -
V: TRBV6-6
size: -

CDR3: CASSLGGPQETQYF
DNA: TGCGCCAGCAGCTTGGGGGGCCCGCAAGAGACCCAGTACTTC
J: TRBJ2-5
D: -
V: TRBV5-1
size: -

CDR3: CASSPRLAGPFNEQFF
DNA: TGTGCCAGCAGCCCCCGACTAGCGGGACCTTTTAATGAGCAGTTCTTC
J: TRBJ2-1
D: TRBD2
V: TRBV5-6
size: -

CDR3: CASRGRVSTDTQYF
DNA: TGTGCCAGCAGGGGCAGGGTTAGCACAGATACGCAGTATTTT
J: TRBJ2-3
D: -
V: TRBV6-5
size: -

CDR3: CASRRTSGGQQETQYF
DNA: TGTGCCAGCAGGCGGACTAGCGGGGGGCAACAAGAGACCCAGTACTTC
J: TRBJ2-5
D: TRBD2
V: TRBV28
size: -

CDR3: CASSPGSGQGWNQPQHF
DNA: TGTGCCAGCAGTCCGGGGTCGGGACAGGGTTGGAATCAGCCCCAGCATTTT
J: TRBJ1-5
D: TRBD1
V: TRBV28
size: -

CDR3: CASSQQGLTGELFF
DNA: TGTGCCAGCAGCCAGCAGGGGTTAACCGGGGAGCTGTTTTTT
J: TRBJ2-2
D: -
V: TRBV14
size: -

CDR3: CASSPGLLSYEQYF
DNA: TGCGCCAGCAGCCCGGGTCTACTCTCCTACGAGCAGTACTTC
J: TRBJ2-7
D: -
V: TRBV5-1
size: -

CDR3: CASSPSGSHEQYF
DNA: TGTGCCAGCAGCCCCTCTGGGAGCCACGAGCAGTACTTC
J: TRBJ2-7
D: -
V: TRBV7-9
size: -

CDR3: CASSRQGVSTEAFF
DNA: TGTGCCAGCAGCCGACAGGGGGTCAGCACTGAAGCTTTCTTT
J: TRBJ1-1
D: TRBD1
V: TRBV6-6
size: -

CDR3: CASSFLGGLNTEAFF
DNA: TGTGCCAGCAGTTTCTTGGGAGGTCTGAACACTGAAGCTTTCTTT
J: TRBJ1-1
D: -
V: TRBV6-6
size: -